What follows are 10 T cell receptor beta chains derived from one specimen sequenced in a study of shared clonotypes between healthy human individuals. Libraries were prepared by immunoSEQ multiplex PCR; TCRdb keeps only in-frame clonotypes and omits some of them. Here the sample spans roughly 2,500,000 clones, 80% to 95% being singletons. The sample consisted of naive CD4+ T cells from PBMCs. Indicated subset: CD45RA+ positively selected. These receptors all come from a man younger than 35 in good health. Some clones in this sample may be carry-over from other donors' samples.

The chain uses TRBV2 and TRBJ2-7; D unresolved. V lost 4 bases and J lost 0, with 7 bases in between. This CDR3 has 13 residues. Germline V lookup: CDR1 SNHLY, CDR2 FYNNEI. The CDR3 loop is CASSVDGSYEQYF. The CDR3 region has the DNA TGTGCCAGCAGTGTTGACGGCTCCTACGAGCAGTACTTC.

Note on this clone: This sample also contains other DNA sequences that code for the same CDR3. V gene TRBV7-2 combines with J gene TRBJ2-3; tentatively, D is TRBD1 or TRBD2 (5 bases each). The germline V and J ends were trimmed by 8 bases and 0 bases, with 12 bases remaining between them. Germline CDR1 reads SGHTA; CDR2 reads FQGNSA. This CDR3 contains 14 residues. The CDR3 nucleotides read TGTGCCAGCCGAAGGGGCGGGAGCACAGATACGCAGTATTTT. As protein: CASRRGGSTDTQYF.

The V gene is TRBV11-3, the J gene TRBJ2-2; 10 bases map to TRBD1. The CDR3 totals 16 residues. The germline CDR1 and CDR2 sequences are SGHNT and YENEEA. V lost 4 bases and J lost 5; bases outside the gene matches: 7. CDR3 bases: TGTGCCAGCAGCTCCCGGCGGACAGGGGGGACCGGGGAGCTGTTTTTT. Amino acids: CASSSRRTGGTGELFF.

J is TRBJ2-6 and V is TRBV2; the D gene could be TRBD1 or TRBD2 (5 bases each). The CDR3 is made up of 14 amino acids. Germline CDR1 and CDR2: SNHLY and FYNNEI. Trimming shortened V by 10 bases and J by 9 bases, and 19 bases separated the two germline ends. As DNA, the CDR3 is TGTGCCACCACCGGACACCCAGGAGGCAACGTCCTGACTTTC. Translated, it gives CATTGHPGGNVLTF.

The chain combines TRBV4-1 with TRBJ2-1; D may be TRBD1 (5 bases). The V gene's germline CDR1 is MGHRA and CDR2 YSYEKL. Deletions cut 5 bases from V and 3 bases from J, with 8 bases between. The CDR3 loop spans 13 amino acids. The CDR3 region has the DNA TGCGCCAGCAGCGGGGCCTACTACAATGAGCAGTTCTTC. Amino acids: CASSGAYYNEQFF.

The chain is built from TRBV29-1 and TRBJ2-1, with D possibly TRBD2 on 6 matching bases. CDR1 and CDR2 from the germline V gene are SQVTM and ANQGSEA. CDR3 size: 13 residues. V gave up 6 bases and J gave up 7 bases, with 16 bases separating them. The CDR3 DNA reads as TGCAGCGTCGACATCCTTGGGGGGAATGAGCAGTTCTTC. Encoded protein: CSVDILGGNEQFF.

CDR3 protein: CASSRPGLAGDNEQFF. The CDR3 DNA sequence: TGTGCCAGCAGCCGCCCCGGACTAGCGGGAGACAATGAGCAGTTCTTC. The chain is built from TRBV11-3 and TRBJ2-1, with TRBD2 matching over 13 bases. Germline V CDR1 and CDR2: SGHNT, YENEEA. The CDR3 has 16 amino acids. Trimming cost V 5 bases and J 5 bases; bases outside gene matches: 6.

The J gene is TRBJ1-4, the V gene TRBV4-1; D remains unclear. CDR1 is MGHRA and CDR2 is YSYEKL in the germline V gene. The CDR3 contains 13 residues. V lost 2 bases, J lost 0 bases, and 1 base lay in between. CDR3 sequence (DNA): TGCGCCAGCAGCCAATCAACTAATGAAAAACTGTTTTTT. Translating gives CASSQSTNEKLFF.

This chain links TRBV4-3 with TRBJ2-5; 9 bases are shared with TRBD2. The CDR3 is 18 residues long. The V segment lost 0 bases and the J segment 3 bases; nucleotides outside the gene matches: 11. Germline CDR1 reads LGHNA; CDR2 reads YSLEER. Written as DNA, the CDR3 is TGCGCCAGCAGCCAAGAGTACTCCCTAGCGGGGAGCAAAGAGACCCAGTACTTC. It yields the protein CASSQEYSLAGSKETQYF.

V usage is TRBV5-1 and J usage is TRBJ2-1; D might be TRBD2 (5 bases). V shed 4 bases and J shed 0 bases, with 17 bases lying between them. There are 17 residues in the CDR3. Germline assignment: CDR1 SGHRS and CDR2 YFSETQ. CDR3 in DNA: TGCGCCAGCAGCCAGATGACTATCTCGAGCTCCTACAATGAGCAGTTCTTC. The encoded protein is CASSQMTISSSYNEQFF.